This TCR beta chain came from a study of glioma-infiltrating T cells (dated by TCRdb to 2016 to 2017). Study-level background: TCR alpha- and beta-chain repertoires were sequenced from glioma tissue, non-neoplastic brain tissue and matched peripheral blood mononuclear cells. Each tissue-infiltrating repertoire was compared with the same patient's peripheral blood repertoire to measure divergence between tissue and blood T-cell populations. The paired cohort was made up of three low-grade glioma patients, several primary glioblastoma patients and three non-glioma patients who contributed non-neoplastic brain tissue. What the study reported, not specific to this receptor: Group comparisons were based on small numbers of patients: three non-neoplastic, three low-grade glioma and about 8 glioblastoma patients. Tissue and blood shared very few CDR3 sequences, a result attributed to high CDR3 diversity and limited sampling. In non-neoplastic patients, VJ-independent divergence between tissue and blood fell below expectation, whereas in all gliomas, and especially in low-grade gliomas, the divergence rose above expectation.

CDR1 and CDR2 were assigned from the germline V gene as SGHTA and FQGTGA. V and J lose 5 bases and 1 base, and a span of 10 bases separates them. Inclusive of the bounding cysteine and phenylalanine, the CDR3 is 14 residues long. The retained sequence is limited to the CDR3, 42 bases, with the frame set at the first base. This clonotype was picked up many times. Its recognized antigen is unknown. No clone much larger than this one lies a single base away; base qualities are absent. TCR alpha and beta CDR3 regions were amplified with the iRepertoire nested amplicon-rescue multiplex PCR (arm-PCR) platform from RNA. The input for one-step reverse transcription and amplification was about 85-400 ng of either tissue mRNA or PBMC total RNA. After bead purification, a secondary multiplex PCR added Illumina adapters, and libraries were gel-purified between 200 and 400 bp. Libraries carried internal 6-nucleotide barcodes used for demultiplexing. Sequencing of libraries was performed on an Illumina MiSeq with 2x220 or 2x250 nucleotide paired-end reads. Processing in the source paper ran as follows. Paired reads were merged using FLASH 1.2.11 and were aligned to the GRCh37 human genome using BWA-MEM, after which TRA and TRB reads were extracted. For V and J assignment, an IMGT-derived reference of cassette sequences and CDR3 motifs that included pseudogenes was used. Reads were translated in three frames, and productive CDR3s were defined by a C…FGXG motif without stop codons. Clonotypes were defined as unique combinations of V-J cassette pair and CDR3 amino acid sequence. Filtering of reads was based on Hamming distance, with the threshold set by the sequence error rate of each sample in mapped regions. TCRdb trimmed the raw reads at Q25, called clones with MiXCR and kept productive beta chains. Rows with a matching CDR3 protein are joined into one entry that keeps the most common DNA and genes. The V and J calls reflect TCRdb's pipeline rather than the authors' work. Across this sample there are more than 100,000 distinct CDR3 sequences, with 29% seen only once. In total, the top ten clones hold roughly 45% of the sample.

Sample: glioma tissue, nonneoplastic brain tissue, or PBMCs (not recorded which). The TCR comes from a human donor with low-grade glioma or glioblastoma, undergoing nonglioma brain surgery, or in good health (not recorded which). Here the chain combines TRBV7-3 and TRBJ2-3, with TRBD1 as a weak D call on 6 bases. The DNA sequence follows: TGTGCCAGCAGCAAGAGACAGGGCACAGATACGCAGTATTTT. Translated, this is CASSKRQGTDTQYF. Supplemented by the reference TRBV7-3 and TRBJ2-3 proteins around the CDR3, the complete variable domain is GAGVSQTPSNKVTEKGKYVELRCDPISGHTALYWYRQSLGQGPEFLIYFQGTGAADDSGLPNDRFFAVRPEGSVSTLKIQRTERGDSAVYLCASSKRQGTDTQYFGPGTRLTVL.